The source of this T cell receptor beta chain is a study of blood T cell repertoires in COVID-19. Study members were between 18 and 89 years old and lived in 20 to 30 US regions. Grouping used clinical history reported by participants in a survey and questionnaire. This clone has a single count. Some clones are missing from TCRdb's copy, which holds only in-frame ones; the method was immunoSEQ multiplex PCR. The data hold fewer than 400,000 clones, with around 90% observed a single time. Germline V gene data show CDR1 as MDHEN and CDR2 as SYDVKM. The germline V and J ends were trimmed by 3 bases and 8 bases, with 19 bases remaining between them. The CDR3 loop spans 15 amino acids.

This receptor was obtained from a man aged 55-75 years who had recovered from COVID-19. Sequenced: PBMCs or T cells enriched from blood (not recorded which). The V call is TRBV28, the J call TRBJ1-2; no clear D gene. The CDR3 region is CASSFTAGMIRGYTF. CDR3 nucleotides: TGTGCCAGCAGTTTTACCGCTGGTATGATACGGGGCTACACCTTC.